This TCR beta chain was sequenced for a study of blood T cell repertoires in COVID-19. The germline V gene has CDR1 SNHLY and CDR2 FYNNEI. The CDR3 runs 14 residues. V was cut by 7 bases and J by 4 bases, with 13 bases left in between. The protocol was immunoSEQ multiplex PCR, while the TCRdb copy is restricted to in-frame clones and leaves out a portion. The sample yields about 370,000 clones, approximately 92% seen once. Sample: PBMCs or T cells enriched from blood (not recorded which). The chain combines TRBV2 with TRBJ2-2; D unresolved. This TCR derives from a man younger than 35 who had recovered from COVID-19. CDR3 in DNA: TGTGCCAGCAAGATCCTCGTGAGCACCGGGGAGCTGTTTTTT. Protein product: CASKILVSTGELFF.